These 17 T cell receptor beta chains originate from one sample sequenced in a study of T cells after yellow fever vaccination. In TCRdb, the 5' RACE reads were re-called with MiXCR into one record per CDR3 protein. Of about 340,000 distinct CDR3 sequences in the sample, about 8.7% were seen once. This specimen was PBMCs, taken on the day of the first yellow fever vaccination. These receptors all stem from a man younger than 35 who received the YFV17D yellow fever vaccine.

Many counts were recorded for this clonotype. This chain joins TRBV25-1 and TRBJ2-2; 7 bases fit TRBD2. This CDR3 spans 14 amino acids. J lost 6 bases, V lost 3 bases, and 4 bases had no gene match. CDR1 is MGHDK, CDR2 SYGVNS, per germline. CDR3 residues: CASSEAGEAGELFF. The CDR3 DNA follows: TGTGCCAGCAGTGAGGCGGGGGAGGCCGGGGAGCTGTTTTTT.

This chain connects TRBV7-2 to TRBJ2-5; a weak D match, TRBD2 (5 bases). This CDR3 contains 14 residues. V was shortened by 5 bases and J by 5 bases, with 15 bases between the two germline ends. Germline V CDR1 and CDR2: SGHTA, FQGNSA. The CDR3 sequence is CASSPRALTETQYF. CDR3 coding DNA: TGTGCCAGCAGCCCGCGGGCCTTGACGGAGACCCAGTACTTC. The full variable domain, in which reference TRBV7-2 and TRBJ2-5 provide the parts outside the CDR3, is GAGVSQSPSNKVTEKGKDVELRCDPISGHTALYWYRQSLGQGLEFLIYFQGNSAPDKSGLPSDRFSAERTGGSVSTLTIQRTQQEDSAVYLCASSPRALTETQYFGPGTRLLVL.

This clonotype has only a few counts. This chain links TRBV5-4 with TRBJ2-6; no clear D. Germline V lookup: CDR1 SGHNT, CDR2 YYREEE (reference sequence). The ends were cut back, 2 bases at V and 1 base at J, with 7 bases in the middle. This CDR3 has 15 amino acids. The CDR3 nucleotides are TGTGCCAGCAGCTTACCCGCTTCTGGGGCCAACGTCCTGACTTTC. As protein: CASSLPASGANVLTF.

This clonotype was counted a few times. J is TRBJ2-7 and V is TRBV4-1; D not resolved. The CDR3 consists of 13 residues. The ends were cut back, 0 bases at V and 4 bases at J, with 7 bases in the middle. The germline gives CDR1 MGHRA, CDR2 YSYEKL. In DNA form, the CDR3 reads TGCGCCAGCAGCCAAGATCGGTGGTACGAGCAGTACTTC. This translates into CASSQDRWYEQYF.

V is TRBV18 and J is TRBJ1-6; D is unclear. Germline V gene lookup returns CDR1 KGHSH and CDR2 LQKENI. Trimming shortened V by 3 bases and J by 8 bases, and 11 bases separated the two germline ends. The CDR3 loop spans 14 amino acids. The CDR3 DNA is TGTGCCAGCTCACCGACGGCAGGTGATTCACCCCTCCACTTT. Its protein product is CASSPTAGDSPLHF.

V is TRBV4-3 and J is TRBJ1-4, with D tentatively TRBD1 (5 bases). Trimming left V 4 bases short and J 8 bases short, with 17 bases between. This CDR3 is 15 amino acids long. The germline CDR1 and CDR2 sequences are LGHNA and YSLEER. Here the CDR3 DNA reads TGCGCCAGCAGCCTAAGTTGGCAGGGTGGAGAAAAACTGTTTTTT. As protein: CASSLSWQGGEKLFF.

A few counts support this clonotype. The rearrangement joins TRBV5-1 to TRBJ2-5, with 11 positions matching TRBD2. Losses at the gene ends were 0 bases for V and 2 bases for J; bases not matched to a gene: 3. CDR1 SGHRS and CDR2 YFSETQ come from the germline V gene. The CDR3 runs 16 residues. The CDR3 nucleotides are TGCGCCAGCAGCTTGGGCCCTAGCGGGAGGCAAGAGACCCAGTACTTC. It is translated as CASSLGPSGRQETQYF.

The chain is built from TRBV20-1 and TRBJ2-7; 9 nucleotides line up with TRBD1. The CDR3 has 16 amino acids. The V gene end was trimmed by 3 bases and the J gene end by 3 bases; junction bases not matched to a gene: 12. Germline values: CDR1 DFQATT, CDR2 SNEGSKA (reference sequence). The CDR3 sequence is CSASPPGTGKSYEQYF. Here the CDR3 DNA reads TGCAGTGCTAGTCCCCCGGGGACAGGGAAAAGCTACGAGCAGTACTTC.

The table lists this clonotype with a few counts. This chain joins TRBV3-1 and TRBJ2-3, with D unresolved. The germline V and J ends were trimmed by 4 bases and 2 bases, with 10 bases remaining between them. This CDR3 has 14 amino acids. Germline V gene lookup returns CDR1 LGHDT and CDR2 YNNKEL (reference sequence). The CDR3 is CASSLSRATDTQYF. The CDR3 DNA reads TGTGCCAGCAGCCTTAGCCGGGCCACAGATACGCAGTATTTT.

Ten or more counts support this clonotype. The rearrangement joins TRBV12-3 or TRBV12-4 to TRBJ2-5; 8 nucleotides agree with TRBD1. The CDR3 loop spans 15 amino acids. V gave up 7 bases and J gave up 5 bases; unmatched junction bases: 12. CDR3: CASTLRTGTGETQYF. In nucleotides, the CDR3 is TGTGCCAGCACTCTCCGGACAGGGACTGGGGAGACCCAGTACTTC.

This clonotype came up a few times. V usage is TRBV7-9 and J usage is TRBJ2-1; tentatively, D is TRBD1 (5 bases). The V gene's germline CDR1 is SEHNR and CDR2 FQNEAQ (reference sequence). The CDR3 runs to 15 residues. Deletions cut 1 base from V and 5 bases from J, with 12 bases between. CDR3 DNA sequence: TGTGCCAGCAGCTTAGTTCAGGCAGGGCACAATGAGCAGTTCTTC. It is translated as CASSLVQAGHNEQFF.

The chain links TRBV7-2 to TRBJ2-3; D might be TRBD2 (6 bases). V was trimmed by 1 base and J by 4 bases, leaving 15 bases between them. The CDR3 sequence is 16 residues long. Germline V CDR1 and CDR2: SGHTA, FQGNSA. CDR3 sequence: CASSLGPRDFADTQYF. As DNA, the CDR3 is TGTGCCAGCAGCTTAGGTCCGAGGGACTTCGCAGATACGCAGTATTTT.

The chain links TRBV29-1 to TRBJ2-1; TRBD1 aligns across 8 bases. The J segment lost 4 bases and the V segment lost 8 bases, leaving 10 bases of the junction unmatched. Germline-derived CDR1 and CDR2 are SQVTM and ANQGSEA. The CDR3 totals 14 residues. CDR3 residues: CSMNRQGIYNEQFF. In nucleotides, the CDR3 is TGCAGCATGAACCGACAGGGGATATACAATGAGCAGTTCTTC.

There are many counts of this clonotype. CDR3 DNA sequence: TGTGCCAGCAGCTCGGGGCTTAGCAATCAGCCCCAGCATTTT. It codes for CASSSGLSNQPQHF. The rearrangement links TRBV11-2 to TRBJ1-5; TRBD1 is a possible D gene (5 bases). V lost 4 bases to trimming and J lost 0 bases, with 7 bases between them. CDR3 size: 14 residues. Germline loops: CDR1 SGHAT, CDR2 FQNNGV.

This clonotype has more than one count but fewer than ten. The chain uses TRBV4-3 and TRBJ2-1, with TRBD2 matching 13 bases. CDR1 is LGHNA, CDR2 YSLEER, per germline. Trimming at V came to 0 bases and at J to 6 bases, leaving 8 bases not matched to a gene. The length of the CDR3 is 18 residues. The CDR3 DNA reads TGCGCCAGCAGCCAAGATGTTGGGACTAGCGGGGTTGCCAATGAGCAGTTCTTC. This gives the protein CASSQDVGTSGVANEQFF.

The genes are TRBV20-1 and TRBJ1-6; 9 nucleotides line up with TRBD1. With 0 bases clipped from V and 9 bases from J, the junction kept 15 bases outside the gene matches. This CDR3 has 18 amino acids. Per the germline V gene, CDR1 is DFQATT and CDR2 is SNEGSKA (reference sequence). The CDR3 reads CSARDGKGTGKAISPLHF. CDR3 DNA sequence: TGCAGTGCTAGAGATGGGAAGGGGACAGGGAAGGCAATTTCACCCCTCCACTTT.

This clonotype was counted at least ten times. The J gene is TRBJ2-3, the V gene TRBV7-2, with D perhaps matching TRBD2 (7 bases). CDR1 is SGHTA, CDR2 FQGNSA, per germline. V lost 10 bases, J lost 6 bases, and 14 bases lay in between. This CDR3 is 12 amino acids long. The CDR3 DNA is TGTGCCACTCACGGGGGGCGGGATACGCAGTATTTT. As protein: CATHGGRDTQYF.